The present entry profiles one TCR beta chain with its context. Using immunoSEQ multiplex PCR, the repertoire was profiled, and TCRdb retains in-frame clones only, with some absent. The sample records approximately 73,000 clones, around four fifths being singletons. This entry comes from a study of T cell responses to AZD1222 COVID-19 vaccine. Germline CDR1 SNHLY, CDR2 FYNNEI. The V end lost 8 bases, the J end lost 4 bases, and 13 bases lay between the germline ends. This CDR3 has 13 amino acids. Sequences were derived from peripheral blood, sampled on day 0 of AZD1222 vaccination. This clonotype originated in an adult in good health. The rearrangement links TRBV2 to TRBJ2-3; D is unresolved. In nucleotides, the CDR3 is TGTGCCAGCGGCGGATCCGCCCCAGATACGCAGTATTTT. The encoded protein is CASGGSAPDTQYF. The full variable domain, in which reference TRBV2 and TRBJ2-3 provide the parts outside the CDR3, is EPEVTQTPSHQVTQMGQEVILRCVPISNHLYFYWYRQILGQKVEFLVSFYNNEISEKSEIFDDQFSVERPDGSNFTLKIRSTKLEDSAMYFCASGGSAPDTQYFGPGTRLTVL.